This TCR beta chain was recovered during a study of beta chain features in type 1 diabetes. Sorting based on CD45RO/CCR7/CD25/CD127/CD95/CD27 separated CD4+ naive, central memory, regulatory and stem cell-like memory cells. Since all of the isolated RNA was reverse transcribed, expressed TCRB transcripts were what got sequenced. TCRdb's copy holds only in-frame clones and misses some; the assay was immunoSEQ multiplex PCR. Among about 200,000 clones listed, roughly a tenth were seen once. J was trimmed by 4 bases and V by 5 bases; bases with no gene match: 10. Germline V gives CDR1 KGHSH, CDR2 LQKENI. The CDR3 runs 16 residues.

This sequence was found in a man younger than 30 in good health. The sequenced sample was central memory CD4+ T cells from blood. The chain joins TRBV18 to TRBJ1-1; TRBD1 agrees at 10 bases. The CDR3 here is CASSSDRDRGGTEAFF. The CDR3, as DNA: TGTGCCAGCTCATCGGACCGGGACAGGGGTGGCACTGAAGCTTTCTTT.